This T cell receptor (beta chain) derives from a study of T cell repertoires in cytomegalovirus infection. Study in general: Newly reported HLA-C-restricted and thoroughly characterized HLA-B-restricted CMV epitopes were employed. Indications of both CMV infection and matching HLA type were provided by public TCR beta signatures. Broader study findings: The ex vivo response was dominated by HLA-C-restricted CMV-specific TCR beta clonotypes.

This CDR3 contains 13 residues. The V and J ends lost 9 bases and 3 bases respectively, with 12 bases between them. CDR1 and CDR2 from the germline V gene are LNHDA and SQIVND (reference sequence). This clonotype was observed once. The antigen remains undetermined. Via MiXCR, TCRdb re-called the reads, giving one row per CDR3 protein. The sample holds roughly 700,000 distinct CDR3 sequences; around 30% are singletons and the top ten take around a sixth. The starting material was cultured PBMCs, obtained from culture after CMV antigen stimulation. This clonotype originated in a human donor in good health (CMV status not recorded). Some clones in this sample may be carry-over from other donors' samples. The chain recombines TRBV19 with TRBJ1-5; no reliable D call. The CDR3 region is CASHRDLNQPQHF. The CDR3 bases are TGTGCCAGCCACCGGGATCTCAATCAGCCCCAGCATTTT.